The 20 T cell receptor beta chains below all came from one sample that was sequenced in a study of blood T cell repertoires in COVID-19. Assay used: immunoSEQ multiplex PCR; TCRdb lists only in-frame clones, some missing. The data contain about 200,000 clones, about 90% of them singletons. The source material was peripheral blood. These receptors were taken from a man aged 40-49 years with active or convalescent COVID-19.

The chain joins TRBV10-1 to TRBJ1-2; D not certain. V was cut by 0 bases and J by 2 bases, with 7 bases left in between. The CDR3 sequence is 14 residues long. Germline V gene sequence: CDR1 WNHNN, CDR2 SYGVQD (reference sequence). The CDR3 DNA reads TGCGCCAGCAGTGAGTCGGGCAGAAACTATGGCTACACCTTC. Amino acids: CASSESGRNYGYTF.

V is TRBV13 and J is TRBJ2-1, with TRBD2 identical over 7 bases. V lost 5 bases and J lost 6; bases outside the gene matches: 4. CDR3 size: 13 residues. Germline loops: CDR1 PRHDT, CDR2 FYEKMQ (reference sequence). The DNA for the CDR3 is TGTGCCAGCAGCCTAGAGCGGGGCAATGAGCAGTTCTTC. Its protein product is CASSLERGNEQFF.

This chain connects TRBV18 to TRBJ2-1; the match to TRBD2 covers 7 bases. After removal of 3 bases from V and 3 bases from J, the junction contained 8 bases not matched to a gene. This CDR3 has 16 residues. Germline-derived CDR1 and CDR2 are KGHSH and LQKENI. The CDR3 here is CASSPTTSGNYNEQFF. The CDR3 DNA follows: TGTGCCAGCTCACCGACAACCAGCGGGAACTACAATGAGCAGTTCTTC.

There are a few counts of this clone. The rearrangement joins TRBV5-1 to TRBJ2-1; possible D gene TRBD2, 5 bases. This CDR3 is 13 amino acids long. Trimming stripped 3 bases from V and 10 bases from J, with 14 bases between. The germline V gene encodes CDR1 SGHRS and CDR2 YFSETQ. The CDR3: CASSSGNLKEQFF. CDR3 in DNA: TGCGCCAGCAGCTCCGGGAACCTAAAGGAGCAGTTCTTC.

The J gene is TRBJ2-7, the V gene TRBV18; perhaps TRBD1 as D (6 bases). CDR1 is KGHSH, CDR2 LQKENI, per germline. The V gene lost 2 bases and the J gene lost 6 bases, with 8 bases spanning the gap. The CDR3 covers 12 residues. CDR3 in amino acids: CASSPGQSEQYF. The CDR3 DNA reads as TGTGCCAGCTCACCAGGACAGAGCGAGCAGTACTTC.

The gene calls are TRBV6-5 and TRBJ1-2; D might be TRBD1 (5 bases). CDR3 size: 15 residues. Germline assignment: CDR1 MNHEY and CDR2 SVGAGI. The ends were cut back, 6 bases at V and 7 bases at J, with 21 bases in the middle. The chain's CDR3 is CASSTAGGFVPGYTF. The CDR3 DNA follows: TGTGCCAGCAGCACCGCCGGGGGATTTGTTCCTGGCTACACCTTC.

The rearrangement links TRBV5-1 to TRBJ2-7, with TRBD1 identical over 10 bases. V shed 4 bases, J shed 1 base, and the junction held 8 bases outside the gene matches. CDR1 SGHRS and CDR2 YFSETQ come from the germline V gene. This CDR3 has 16 amino acids. As DNA, the CDR3 is TGCGCCAGCAGCAACCAGGGACAGGGGATTTCCTACGAGCAGTACTTC. Amino acid sequence: CASSNQGQGISYEQYF.

The chain joins TRBV12-5 to TRBJ1-1; TRBD1 aligns across 7 bases. The CDR3 spans 13 residues. Per the germline V gene, CDR1 is LGHNT and CDR2 is FRNRAP. Trimming took 6 bases from V and 4 from J; bases not matched to a gene: 5. DNA of the CDR3: TGTGCTAGTGGAACTGACAGGGTCACTGAAGCTTTCTTT. It yields the protein CASGTDRVTEAFF. The variable domain in full, completed from reference TRBV12-5 and TRBJ1-1, reads DARVTQTPRHKVTEMGQEVTMRCQPILGHNTVFWYRQTMMQGLELLAYFRNRAPLDDSGMPKDRFSAEMPDATLATLKIQPSEPRDSAVYFCASGTDRVTEAFFGQGTRLTVV.

The chain is built from TRBV10-1 and TRBJ2-1; 7 bases agree with TRBD1. The V and J ends lost 3 bases and 2 bases, in that order; junction bases with no gene match: 7. The CDR3 consists of 16 residues. Germline assignment: CDR1 WNHNN and CDR2 SYGVQD (reference sequence). Here the CDR3 reads CASSDGTAEPYNEQFF. Here the CDR3 DNA reads TGCGCCAGCAGTGACGGGACAGCCGAACCCTACAATGAGCAGTTCTTC.

This clone showed up just once. This rearrangement joins TRBV24-1 to TRBJ2-1; 8 bases match TRBD1. The V segment lost 0 bases and the J segment 6 bases; nucleotides outside the gene matches: 6. CDR3 length: 16 residues. Germline CDR1 is KGHDR and CDR2 is SFDVKD. The CDR3 coding sequence is TGTGCCACCAGTGATTTGTACAGGGGGTCTACCAATGAGCAGTTCTTC. Protein sequence: CATSDLYRGSTNEQFF.

This chain uses TRBV5-1 with TRBJ2-5; D might be TRBD2 (6 bases). The CDR3 has 15 amino acids. CDR1 is SGHRS and CDR2 is YFSETQ in the germline V gene. Trimming took 0 bases from V and 2 from J, leaving 11 bases between them. The CDR3 spells CASSLAGGGQETQYF. The CDR3 DNA reads TGCGCCAGCAGCTTGGCCGGCGGAGGGCAAGAGACCCAGTACTTC.

The chain recombines TRBV6-6 with TRBJ1-1; D might be TRBD1 (6 bases). The CDR3 length is 15 residues. Deletions cut 5 bases from V and 7 bases from J, with 20 bases between. Germline values: CDR1 MNHNY, CDR2 SVGAGI (reference sequence). This CDR3 reads CASSATGSGAGEAFF. The CDR3 region has the DNA TGTGCCAGCAGTGCGACAGGCTCCGGGGCTGGTGAAGCTTTCTTT.

The rearrangement uses TRBV10-3 and TRBJ2-7; a weak D match, TRBD1 (6 bases). The CDR3 runs 14 residues. V was trimmed by 5 bases and J by 2 bases, leaving 13 bases between them. Per the germline V gene, CDR1 is ENHRY and CDR2 is SYGVKD. The CDR3 bases are TGTGCCATCAGTCCTCGGGACACCACCTACGAGCAGTACTTC. It encodes CAISPRDTTYEQYF.

This chain uses TRBV5-8 with TRBJ1-5; 7 bases fit TRBD1. Germline CDR1 is SGHTS and CDR2 is YDEGEE. Losses at the gene ends were 4 bases for V and 0 bases for J; bases not matched to a gene: 4. The CDR3 totals 15 residues. The CDR3 DNA is TGTGCCAGCAGCCATCGGGACAGTAGCAATCAGCCCCAGCATTTT. Its translation: CASSHRDSSNQPQHF.

This chain connects TRBV7-9 to TRBJ1-3; D unclear. This CDR3 comprises 15 residues. Germline CDR1 SEHNR, CDR2 FQNEAQ (reference sequence). V was clipped by 5 bases and J by 0 bases, with 11 bases between them. CDR3 sequence reads: CASSLQISSGNTIYF. CDR3 DNA sequence: TGTGCCAGCAGCCTACAGATATCCTCTGGAAACACCATATATTTT.

V gene TRBV12-3 or TRBV12-4 combines with J gene TRBJ2-2; no firm D call. With 7 bases removed from V and 7 bases from J, the gap between germline ends came to 10 bases. CDR3 length: 12 amino acids. The CDR3 sequence is CASNKINGELFF. The CDR3 coding sequence is TGTGCCAGCAACAAAATTAACGGGGAGCTGTTTTTT.

The CDR3 sequence is CASSDTGLASDTQYF. Here the CDR3 DNA reads TGTGCCAGCAGTGACACGGGACTAGCGTCAGATACGCAGTATTTT. J is TRBJ2-3 and V is TRBV6-4, with 10 bases fitting TRBD2. Germline V lookup: CDR1 MRHNA, CDR2 SNTAGT. CDR3 length: 15 residues. Trimming at V came to 2 bases and at J to 4 bases, leaving 3 bases not matched to a gene.

This sequence joins TRBV19 and TRBJ2-7; 7 nucleotides match TRBD1. The trim removed 7 bases at V and 3 bases at J, leaving 9 bases unmatched. The CDR3 has 14 residues. Germline assignment: CDR1 LNHDA and CDR2 SQIVND (reference sequence). The CDR3 region has the DNA TGTGCCAGTACCCCGACAGGGCAGATCTACGAGCAGTACTTC. It encodes CASTPTGQIYEQYF.

This clone was seen repeatedly, ten times or more. The chain has TRBV5-4 and TRBJ1-1; D gene ambiguous. CDR1 and CDR2 (germline): SGHNT, YYREEE (reference sequence). This CDR3 contains 14 residues. With 0 bases removed from V and 5 bases from J, the gap between germline ends came to 11 bases. CDR3 nucleotide sequence: TGTGCCAGCAGCTTGGACACCTCGGGGACTGAAGCTTTCTTT. Its protein product is CASSLDTSGTEAFF. Together with reference TRBV5-4 and TRBJ1-1, the CDR3 gives the full variable domain: ETGVTQSPTHLIKTRGQQVTLRCSSQSGHNTVSWYQQALGQGPQFIFQYYREEENGRGNFPPRFSGLQFPNYSSELNVNALELDDSALYLCASSLDTSGTEAFFGQGTRLTVV.

This sequence joins TRBV19 and TRBJ2-1; D call uncertain. CDR1 is LNHDA, CDR2 SQIVND, per germline (reference sequence). CDR3 size: 14 residues. With 1 base removed from V and 8 bases from J, the gap between germline ends came to 12 bases. Here the CDR3 reads CASSIVGNADEQFF. DNA of the CDR3: TGTGCCAGTAGTATAGTGGGTAATGCGGATGAGCAGTTCTTC. Based on the CDR3 plus reference TRBV19 and TRBJ2-1, the full variable domain is DGGITQSPKYLFRKEGQNVTLSCEQNLNHDAMYWYRQDPGQGLRLIYYSQIVNDFQKGDIAEGYSVSREKKESFPLTVTSAQKNPTAFYLCASSIVGNADEQFFGPGTRLTVL.